The 18 T cell receptor beta chains given below trace back to one sample, sequenced in a study of human T cells and chemical hapten exposure. What the library attached to individual cDNA molecules were unique molecular identifiers. TCRdb reprocessed the reads via MiXCR and lists one record per CDR3 protein. The table lists 95,000 to 150,000 distinct CDR3 sequences, around 9% of them singletons. From whole blood left unfractionated, total RNA was extracted. Source material: whole blood. These receptors all come from a human donor in good health. Some clones in this sample may be carry-over from other donors' samples.

In its sample, this clonotype was seen many times. This rearrangement joins TRBV4-1 to TRBJ2-1, with TRBD2 matching over 9 bases. J lost 4 bases, V lost 4 bases, and 8 bases had no gene match. The germline V gene has CDR1 MGHRA and CDR2 YSYEKL. The CDR3 is 16 amino acids. This CDR3 is CASSPPRTSAYNEQFF. In DNA form, the CDR3 reads TGCGCCAGCAGCCCACCTCGGACTAGCGCTTACAATGAGCAGTTCTTC.

In its sample, this clonotype was seen once. This chain links TRBV25-1 with TRBJ1-2, with D unclear. Deletions cut 1 base from V and 8 bases from J, with 14 bases between. CDR1 MGHDK and CDR2 SYGVNS come from the germline V gene. CDR3 length: 14 amino acids. This CDR3 reads CASSEFLEGGGYTF. CDR3 DNA sequence: TGTGCCAGCAGTGAATTCTTGGAGGGCGGCGGCTACACCTTC.

The genes are TRBV29-1 and TRBJ1-3; 8 bases map to TRBD1. The V segment lost 7 bases and the J segment 0 bases; nucleotides outside the gene matches: 5. The germline V gene encodes CDR1 SQVTM and CDR2 ANQGSEA. CDR3 length: 14 residues. The CDR3 bases are TGCAGCGGCCAGGGACAGGACTCTGGAAACACCATATATTTT. It encodes CSGQGQDSGNTIYF. Using reference TRBV29-1 and TRBJ1-3 for the parts outside the CDR3, the full variable domain is SAVISQKPSRDICQRGTSLTIQCQVDSQVTMMFWYRQQPGQSLTLIATANQGSEATYESGFVIDKFPISRPNLTFSTLTVSNMSPEDSSIYLCSGQGQDSGNTIYFGEGSWLTVV.

This clonotype was seen ten or more times. The genes are TRBV5-1 and TRBJ2-5; tentatively, D is TRBD1 (6 bases). Germline values: CDR1 SGHRS, CDR2 YFSETQ. CDR3 length equals 13 residues. V lost 4 bases, J lost 4 bases, and 11 bases lay in between. The CDR3 DNA sequence: TGCGCCAGCAGCGCGACAGGTACAGAGACCCAGTACTTC. Translating gives CASSATGTETQYF. The whole variable domain, filled in from reference TRBV5-1 and TRBJ2-5, reads KAGVTQTPRYLIKTRGQQVTLSCSPISGHRSVSWYQQTPGQGLQFLFEYFSETQRNKGNFPGRFSGRQFSNSRSEMNVSTLELGDSALYLCASSATGTETQYFGPGTRLLVL.

The V and J genes are TRBV14 and TRBJ1-1; no clear D. The CDR3 extends over 13 amino acids. The V gene's germline CDR1 is SGHDN and CDR2 FVKESK. The V end lost 5 bases, the J end lost 4 bases, and 11 bases lay between the germline ends. CDR3 sequence (DNA): TGTGCCAGCAGCACTATGTACGGCACTGAAGCTTTCTTT. It yields the protein CASSTMYGTEAFF. Complete variable domain (other parts from reference TRBV14 and TRBJ1-1): EAGVTQFPSHSVIEKGQTVTLRCDPISGHDNLYWYRRVMGKEIKFLLHFVKESKQDESGMPNNRFLAERTGGTYSTLKVQPAELEDSGVYFCASSTMYGTEAFFGQGTRLTVV.

Many counts were recorded for this clonotype. The genes are TRBV4-3 and TRBJ2-5; weak D call: TRBD2 (5 bases). V was shortened by 3 bases and J by 4 bases, with 12 bases between the two germline ends. The germline V gene encodes CDR1 LGHNA and CDR2 YSLEER. The CDR3 is made up of 14 amino acids. The CDR3 here is CASSQGQGGETQYF. The CDR3 DNA is TGCGCCAGCAGCCAGGGCCAAGGAGGAGAGACCCAGTACTTC.

The V call is TRBV4-1, the J call TRBJ1-5; D gene uncertain. CDR1 and CDR2 from the germline V gene are MGHRA and YSYEKL. This CDR3 contains 15 residues. V lost 3 bases and J 3 bases, leaving 12 bases between the germline ends. CDR3 in amino acids: CASSHKGGLNQPQHF. The CDR3 nucleotides are TGCGCCAGCAGCCATAAGGGAGGACTCAATCAGCCCCAGCATTTT.

Many counts were recorded for this clonotype. This chain links TRBV29-1 with TRBJ2-1; D might be TRBD1 (6 bases). CDR3 length equals 11 residues. CDR1 is SQVTM and CDR2 is ANQGSEA in the germline V gene. V was shortened by 3 bases and J by 15 bases, with 15 bases between the two germline ends. The CDR3 here is CSVDSGQQGFF. In nucleotides, the CDR3 is TGCAGCGTTGATAGTGGACAGCAGGGGTTCTTC.

This clonotype was counted ten times or more. The chain combines TRBV3-1 with TRBJ2-2; 9 nucleotides match TRBD2. Germline values: CDR1 LGHDT, CDR2 YNNKEL (reference sequence). V shed 4 bases and J 0 bases; nucleotides not matched to a gene: 3. The CDR3 is 16 amino acids. The chain's CDR3 is CASSPVAGANTGELFF. CDR3 bases: TGTGCCAGCAGCCCCGTAGCGGGGGCGAACACCGGGGAGCTGTTTTTT.

This clonotype was seen repeatedly, ten times or more. The rearrangement uses TRBV4-3 and TRBJ1-2; D unresolved. This CDR3 is built from 13 residues. Germline V gene sequence: CDR1 LGHNA, CDR2 YSLEER. V was pared by 0 bases and J by 8 bases, with 10 bases between. CDR3 loop: CASSQEGGEGYTF. CDR3 DNA: TGCGCCAGCAGCCAAGAGGGCGGGGAGGGCTACACCTTC.

This rearrangement joins TRBV27 to TRBJ2-7; possible D gene TRBD2, 5 bases. V dropped 3 bases and J dropped 4 bases, with 10 bases sitting between them. From germline, CDR1 is MNHEY and CDR2 SMNVEV (reference sequence). CDR3 length: 13 residues. The CDR3 DNA reads as TGTGCCAGCAGTTTCAACAGCGGATACGAGCAGTACTTC. Protein: CASSFNSGYEQYF.

Ten or more counts support this clonotype. The rearrangement uses TRBV7-6 and TRBJ1-3; 8 bases fit TRBD1. The CDR3 length is 18 residues. V trimming: 4 bases; J trimming: 0 bases; junction bases outside the gene matches: 11. The germline V gene has CDR1 SGHVS and CDR2 FNYEAQ. The CDR3 loop is CASSSNPATGGSGNTIYF. CDR3 bases: TGTGCCAGCAGCTCGAACCCGGCAACAGGGGGCTCTGGAAACACCATATATTTT. Full variable domain (missing parts from reference TRBV7-6 and TRBJ1-3): GAGVSQSPRYKVTKRGQDVALRCDPISGHVSLYWYRQALGQGPEFLTYFNYEAQQDKSGLPNDRFSAERPEGSISTLTIQRTEQRDSAMYRCASSSNPATGGSGNTIYFGEGSWLTVV.

In its sample, this clonotype was seen many times. The genes are TRBV7-9 and TRBJ1-6; unclear D gene. The length of the CDR3 is 18 residues. Germline assignment: CDR1 SEHNR and CDR2 FQNEAQ (reference sequence). The V end lost 4 bases, the J end lost 7 bases, and 23 bases lay between the germline ends. The CDR3: CASSSLRAKGPLNSPLHF. In DNA form, the CDR3 reads TGTGCCAGCAGCTCCCTCCGTGCAAAGGGCCCTCTAAATTCACCCCTCCACTTT.

CDR3 region: CASSTADRSTDTQYF. CDR3 coding DNA: TGTGCCAGCAGCACCGCGGACCGATCCACAGATACGCAGTATTTT. The chain couples TRBV9 to TRBJ2-3; D gene unclear. This CDR3 comprises 15 residues. CDR1 is SGDLS, CDR2 YYNGEE, per germline. Trimming cost V 4 bases and J 2 bases, with 14 bases left between them.

This clonotype came up many times. The J gene is TRBJ1-5, the V gene TRBV29-1, with TRBD1 matching over 8 bases. This CDR3 spans 14 amino acids. V lost 4 bases and J lost 1; bases outside the gene matches: 3. CDR1 SQVTM and CDR2 ANQGSEA come from the germline V gene. CDR3 DNA sequence: TGCAGCGTTGGCCAGGGGGCAAGCAATCAGCCCCAGCATTTT. Translating gives CSVGQGASNQPQHF.

Ten or more counts support this clonotype. The rearrangement joins TRBV20-1 to TRBJ1-5, with 8 bases aligning to TRBD1. Germline assignment: CDR1 DFQATT and CDR2 SNEGSKA (reference sequence). V shed 6 bases and J 6 bases; nucleotides not matched to a gene: 13. This CDR3 has 15 amino acids. CDR3: CSAAQGAAQGQPQHF. The CDR3 bases are TGCAGTGCAGCCCAGGGGGCGGCTCAGGGTCAGCCCCAGCATTTT.

This clonotype was recorded at least ten times. The chain links TRBV7-6 to TRBJ1-3; D unclear. This CDR3 is 14 amino acids long. V lost 4 bases and J 0 bases, leaving 7 bases between the germline ends. Per germline, CDR1 SGHVS and CDR2 FNYEAQ. The chain's CDR3 is CASSSRYSGNTIYF. The CDR3 DNA reads TGTGCCAGCAGCTCAAGGTACTCTGGAAACACCATATATTTT. Combining the CDR3 with reference TRBV7-6 and TRBJ1-3 gives the whole variable domain GAGVSQSPRYKVTKRGQDVALRCDPISGHVSLYWYRQALGQGPEFLTYFNYEAQQDKSGLPNDRFSAERPEGSISTLTIQRTEQRDSAMYRCASSSRYSGNTIYFGEGSWLTVV.

This clonotype has only a few counts. V usage is TRBV20-1 and J usage is TRBJ2-2; TRBD1 matches 7 bases. Germline-derived CDR1 and CDR2 are DFQATT and SNEGSKA (reference sequence). The CDR3 has 14 residues. Trimming removed 3 bases from V and 0 bases from J; junction bases left unmatched: 1. The chain's CDR3 is CSARTGSNTGELFF. CDR3 sequence (DNA): TGCAGTGCTAGGACAGGGTCGAACACCGGGGAGCTGTTTTTT.